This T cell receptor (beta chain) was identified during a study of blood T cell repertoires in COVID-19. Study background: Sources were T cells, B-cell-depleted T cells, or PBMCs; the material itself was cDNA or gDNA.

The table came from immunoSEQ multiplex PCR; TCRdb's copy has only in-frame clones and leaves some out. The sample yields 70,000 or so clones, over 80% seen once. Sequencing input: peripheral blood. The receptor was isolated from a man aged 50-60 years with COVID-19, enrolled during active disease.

CDR3 bases: TGTGCCAGCAGTTCCTACAGGGGCACGTACTTC. Translation gives CASSSYRGTYF. This chain joins TRBV28 and TRBJ2-7, with 7 nucleotides matching TRBD1. The CDR3 length is 11 residues. V lost 4 bases and J lost 12; bases outside the gene matches: 6. The germline V gene encodes CDR1 MDHEN and CDR2 SYDVKM.